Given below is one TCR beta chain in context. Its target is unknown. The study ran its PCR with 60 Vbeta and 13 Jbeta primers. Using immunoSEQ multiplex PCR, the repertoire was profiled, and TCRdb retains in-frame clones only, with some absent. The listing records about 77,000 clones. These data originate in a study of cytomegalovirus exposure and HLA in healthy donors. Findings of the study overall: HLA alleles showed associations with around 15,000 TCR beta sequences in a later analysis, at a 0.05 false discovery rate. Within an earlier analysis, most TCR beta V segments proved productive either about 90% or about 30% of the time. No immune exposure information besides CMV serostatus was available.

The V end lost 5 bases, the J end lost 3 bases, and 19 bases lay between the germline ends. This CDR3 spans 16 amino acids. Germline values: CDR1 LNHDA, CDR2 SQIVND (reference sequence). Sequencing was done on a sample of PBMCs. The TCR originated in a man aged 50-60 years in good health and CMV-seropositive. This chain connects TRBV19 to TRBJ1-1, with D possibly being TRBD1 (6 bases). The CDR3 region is CASSLARGGGYTEAFF. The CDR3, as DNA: TGTGCCAGTAGTCTGGCCAGGGGAGGGGGGTACACTGAAGCTTTCTTT.